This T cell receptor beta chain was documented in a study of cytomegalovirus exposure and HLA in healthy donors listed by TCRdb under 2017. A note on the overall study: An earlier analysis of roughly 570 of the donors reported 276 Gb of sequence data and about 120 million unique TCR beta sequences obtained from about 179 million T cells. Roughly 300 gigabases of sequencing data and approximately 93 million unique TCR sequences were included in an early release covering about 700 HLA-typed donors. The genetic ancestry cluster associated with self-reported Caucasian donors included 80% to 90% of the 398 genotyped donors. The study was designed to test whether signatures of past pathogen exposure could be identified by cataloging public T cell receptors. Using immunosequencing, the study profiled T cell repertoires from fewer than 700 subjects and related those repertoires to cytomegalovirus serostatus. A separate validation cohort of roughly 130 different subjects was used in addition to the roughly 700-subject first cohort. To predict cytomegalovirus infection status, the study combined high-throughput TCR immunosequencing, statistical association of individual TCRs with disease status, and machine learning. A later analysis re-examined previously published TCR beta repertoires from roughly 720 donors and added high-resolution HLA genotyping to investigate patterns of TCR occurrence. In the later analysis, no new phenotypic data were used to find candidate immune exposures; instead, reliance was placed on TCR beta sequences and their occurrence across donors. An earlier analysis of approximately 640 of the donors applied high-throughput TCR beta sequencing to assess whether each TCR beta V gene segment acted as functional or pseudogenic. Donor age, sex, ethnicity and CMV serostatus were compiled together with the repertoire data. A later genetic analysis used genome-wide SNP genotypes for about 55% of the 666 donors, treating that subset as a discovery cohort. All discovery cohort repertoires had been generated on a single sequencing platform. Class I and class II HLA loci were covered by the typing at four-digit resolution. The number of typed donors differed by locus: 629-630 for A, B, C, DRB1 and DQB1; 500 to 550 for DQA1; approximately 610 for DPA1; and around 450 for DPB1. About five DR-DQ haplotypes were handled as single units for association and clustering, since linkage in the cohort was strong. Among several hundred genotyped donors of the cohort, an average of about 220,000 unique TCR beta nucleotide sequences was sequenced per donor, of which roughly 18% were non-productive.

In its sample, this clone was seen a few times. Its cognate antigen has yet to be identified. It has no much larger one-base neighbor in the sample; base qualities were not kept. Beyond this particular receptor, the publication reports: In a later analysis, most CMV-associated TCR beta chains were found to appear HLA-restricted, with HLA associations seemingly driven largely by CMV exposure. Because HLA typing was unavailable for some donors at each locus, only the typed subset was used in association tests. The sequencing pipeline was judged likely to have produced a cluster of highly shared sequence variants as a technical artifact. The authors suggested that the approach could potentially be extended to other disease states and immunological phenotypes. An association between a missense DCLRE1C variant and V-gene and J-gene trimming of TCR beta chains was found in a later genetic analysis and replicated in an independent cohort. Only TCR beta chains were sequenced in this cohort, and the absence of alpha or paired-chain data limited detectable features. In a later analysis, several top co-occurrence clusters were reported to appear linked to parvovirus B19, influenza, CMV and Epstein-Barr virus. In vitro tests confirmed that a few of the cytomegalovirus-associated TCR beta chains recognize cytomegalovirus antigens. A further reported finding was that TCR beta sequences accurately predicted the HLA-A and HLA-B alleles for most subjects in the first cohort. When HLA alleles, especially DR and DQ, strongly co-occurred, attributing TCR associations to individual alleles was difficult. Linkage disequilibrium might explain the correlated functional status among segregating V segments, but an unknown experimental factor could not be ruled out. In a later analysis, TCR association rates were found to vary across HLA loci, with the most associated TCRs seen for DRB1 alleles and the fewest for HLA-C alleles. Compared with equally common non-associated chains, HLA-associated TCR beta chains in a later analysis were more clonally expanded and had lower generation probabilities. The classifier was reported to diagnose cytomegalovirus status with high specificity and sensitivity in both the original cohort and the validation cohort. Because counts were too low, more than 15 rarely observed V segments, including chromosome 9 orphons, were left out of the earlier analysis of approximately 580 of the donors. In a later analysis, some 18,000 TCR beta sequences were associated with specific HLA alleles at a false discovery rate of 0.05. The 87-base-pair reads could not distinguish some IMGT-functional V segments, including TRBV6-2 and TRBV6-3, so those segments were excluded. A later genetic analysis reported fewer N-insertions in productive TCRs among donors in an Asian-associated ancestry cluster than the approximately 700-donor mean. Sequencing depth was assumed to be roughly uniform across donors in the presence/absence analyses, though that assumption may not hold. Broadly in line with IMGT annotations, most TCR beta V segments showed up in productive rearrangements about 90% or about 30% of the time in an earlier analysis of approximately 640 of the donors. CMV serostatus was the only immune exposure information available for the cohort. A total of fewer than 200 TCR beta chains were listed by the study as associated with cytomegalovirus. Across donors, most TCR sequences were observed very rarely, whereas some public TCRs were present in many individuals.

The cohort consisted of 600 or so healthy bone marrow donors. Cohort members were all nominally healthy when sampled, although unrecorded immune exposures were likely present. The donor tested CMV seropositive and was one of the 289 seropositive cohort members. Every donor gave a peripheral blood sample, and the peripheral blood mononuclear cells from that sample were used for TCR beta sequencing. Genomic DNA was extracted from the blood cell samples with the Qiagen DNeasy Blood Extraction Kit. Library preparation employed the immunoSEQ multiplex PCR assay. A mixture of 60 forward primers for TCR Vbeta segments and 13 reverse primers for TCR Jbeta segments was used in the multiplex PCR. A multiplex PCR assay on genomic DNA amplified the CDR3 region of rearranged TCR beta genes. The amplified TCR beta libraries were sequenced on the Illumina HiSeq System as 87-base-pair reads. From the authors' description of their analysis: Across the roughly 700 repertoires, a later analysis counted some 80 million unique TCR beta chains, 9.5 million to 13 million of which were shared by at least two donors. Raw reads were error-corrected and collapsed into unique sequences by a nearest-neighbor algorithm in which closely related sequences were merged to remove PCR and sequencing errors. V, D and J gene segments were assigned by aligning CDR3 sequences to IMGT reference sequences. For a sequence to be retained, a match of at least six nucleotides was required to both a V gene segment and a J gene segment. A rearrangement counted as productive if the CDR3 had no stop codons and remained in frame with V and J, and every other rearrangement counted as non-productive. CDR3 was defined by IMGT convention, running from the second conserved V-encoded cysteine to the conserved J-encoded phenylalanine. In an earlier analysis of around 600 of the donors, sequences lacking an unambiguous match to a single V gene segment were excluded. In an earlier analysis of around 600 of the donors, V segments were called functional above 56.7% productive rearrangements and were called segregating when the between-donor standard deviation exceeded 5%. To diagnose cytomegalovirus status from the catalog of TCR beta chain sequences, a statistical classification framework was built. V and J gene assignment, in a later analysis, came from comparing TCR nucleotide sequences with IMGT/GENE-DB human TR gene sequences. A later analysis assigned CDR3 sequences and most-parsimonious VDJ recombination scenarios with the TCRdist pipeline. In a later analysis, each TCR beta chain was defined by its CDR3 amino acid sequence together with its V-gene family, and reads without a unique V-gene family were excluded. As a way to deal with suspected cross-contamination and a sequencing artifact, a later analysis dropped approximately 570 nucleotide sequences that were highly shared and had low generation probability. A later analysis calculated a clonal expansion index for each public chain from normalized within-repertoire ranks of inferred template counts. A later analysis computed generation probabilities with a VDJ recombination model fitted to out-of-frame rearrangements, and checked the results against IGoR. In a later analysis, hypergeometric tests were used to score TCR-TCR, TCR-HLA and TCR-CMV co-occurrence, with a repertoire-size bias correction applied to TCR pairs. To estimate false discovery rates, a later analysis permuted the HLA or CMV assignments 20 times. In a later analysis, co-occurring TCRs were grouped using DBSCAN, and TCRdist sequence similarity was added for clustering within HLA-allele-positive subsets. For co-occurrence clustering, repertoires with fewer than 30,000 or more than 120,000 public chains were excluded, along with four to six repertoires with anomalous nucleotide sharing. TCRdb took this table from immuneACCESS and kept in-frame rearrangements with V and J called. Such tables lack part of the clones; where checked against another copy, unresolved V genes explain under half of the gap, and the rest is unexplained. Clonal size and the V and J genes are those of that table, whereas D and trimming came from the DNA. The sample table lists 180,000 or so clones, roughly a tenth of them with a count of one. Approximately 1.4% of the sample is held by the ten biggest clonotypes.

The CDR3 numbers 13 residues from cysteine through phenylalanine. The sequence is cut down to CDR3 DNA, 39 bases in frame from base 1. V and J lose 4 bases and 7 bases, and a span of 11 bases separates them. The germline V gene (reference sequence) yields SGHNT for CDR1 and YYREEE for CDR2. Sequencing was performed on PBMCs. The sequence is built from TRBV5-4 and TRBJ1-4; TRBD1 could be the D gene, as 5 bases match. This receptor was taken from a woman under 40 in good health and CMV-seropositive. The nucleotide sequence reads TGTGCCAGCAGCGCGGGACGGACTGAAAAACTGTTTTTT. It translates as CASSAGRTEKLFF.